This TCR beta chain came from a study of vaccination and CD4 T cells after COVID-19. Study information: Between diagnosis and the drawing of post-COVID samples lay a median roughly 100 days (range 35 to 161).

Documented treatment: approximately 9-day PBMC culture with coronavirus spike peptide pools or control peptides (ViraFEST assay). The collection of CD4+ T cells from the unexposed donor took place before the COVID-19 pandemic (2011-2018). It was after around ten days of culture that CD4+ T cells were isolated by negative selection. The CDR3 runs 16 residues. The trim removed 7 bases at V and 0 bases at J, leaving 11 bases unmatched. Details on this clonotype: What it binds is unknown.

Researchers used the Oncomine TCR Beta short-read assay to sequence DNA from cultured CD4+ T cells. Researchers extracted genomic DNA from CD4+ T cells that had been cultured. One entry per CDR3 protein results from TCRdb running MiXCR on the PCR reads. This table holds 5,000 or so distinct CDR3 sequences, more than 25% found once. Sample: CD4+ T cells from blood, cultured in vitro. This chain links TRBV12-3 or TRBV12-4 with TRBJ2-7; 8 nucleotides agree with TRBD2. The sequence was collected from a human donor in good health. CDR3 amino acids: CASNRWGGGSSYEQYF. CDR3 DNA: TGTGCCAGCAACAGGTGGGGCGGGGGGAGCTCCTACGAGCAGTACTTC.